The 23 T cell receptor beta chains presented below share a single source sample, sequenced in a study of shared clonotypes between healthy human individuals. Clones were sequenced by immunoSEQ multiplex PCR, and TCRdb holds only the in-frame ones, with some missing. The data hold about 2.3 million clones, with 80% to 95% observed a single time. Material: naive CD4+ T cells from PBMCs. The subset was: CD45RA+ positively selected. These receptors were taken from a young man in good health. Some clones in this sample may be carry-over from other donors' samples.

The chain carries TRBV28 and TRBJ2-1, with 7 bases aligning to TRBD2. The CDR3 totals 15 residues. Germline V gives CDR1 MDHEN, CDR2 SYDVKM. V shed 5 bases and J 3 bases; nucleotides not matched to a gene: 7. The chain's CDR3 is CASSPPAGDYNEQFF. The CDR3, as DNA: TGTGCCAGCAGTCCCCCGGCGGGAGACTACAATGAGCAGTTCTTC.

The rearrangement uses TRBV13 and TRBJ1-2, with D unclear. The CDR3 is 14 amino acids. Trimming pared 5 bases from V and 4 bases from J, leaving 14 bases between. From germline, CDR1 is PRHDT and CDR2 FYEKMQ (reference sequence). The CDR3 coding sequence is TGTGCCAGCAGCCCATCCCGGGCCAGCTATGGCTACACCTTC. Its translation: CASSPSRASYGYTF.

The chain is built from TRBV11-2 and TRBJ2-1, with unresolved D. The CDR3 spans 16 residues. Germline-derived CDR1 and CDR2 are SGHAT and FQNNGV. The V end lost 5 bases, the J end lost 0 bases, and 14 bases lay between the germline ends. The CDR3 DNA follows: TGTGCCAGCAGCCCCCGGGTGTTCCTCTCCTACAATGAGCAGTTCTTC. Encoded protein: CASSPRVFLSYNEQFF.

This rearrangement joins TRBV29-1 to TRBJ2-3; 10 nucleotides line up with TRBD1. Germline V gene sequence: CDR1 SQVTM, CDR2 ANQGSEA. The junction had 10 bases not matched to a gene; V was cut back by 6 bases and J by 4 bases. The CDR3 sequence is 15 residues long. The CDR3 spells CSVARDRGGSDTQYF. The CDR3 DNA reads TGCAGCGTAGCCCGGGACAGGGGAGGCTCAGATACGCAGTATTTT.

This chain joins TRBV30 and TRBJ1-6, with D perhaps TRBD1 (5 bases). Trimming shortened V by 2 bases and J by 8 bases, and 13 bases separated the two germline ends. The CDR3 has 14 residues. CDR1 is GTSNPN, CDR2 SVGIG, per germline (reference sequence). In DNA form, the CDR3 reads TGTGCCTGGAGTACAAATCCGGGGGATTCACCCCTCCACTTT. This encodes CAWSTNPGDSPLHF.

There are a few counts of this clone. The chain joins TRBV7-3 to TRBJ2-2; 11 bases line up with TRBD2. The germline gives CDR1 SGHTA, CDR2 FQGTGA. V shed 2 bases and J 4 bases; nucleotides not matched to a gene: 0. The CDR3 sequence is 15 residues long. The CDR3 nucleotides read TGTGCCAGCAGCTTACTAGCGGGAGGCACCGGGGAGCTGTTTTTT. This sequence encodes CASSLLAGGTGELFF.

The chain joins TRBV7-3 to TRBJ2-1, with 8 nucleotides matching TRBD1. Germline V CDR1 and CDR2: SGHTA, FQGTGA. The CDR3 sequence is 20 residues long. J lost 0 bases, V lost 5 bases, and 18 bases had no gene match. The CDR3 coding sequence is TGTGCCAGCAGCCAAGGACAGGGCGAGGGCAAGGGGAGCTCCTACAATGAGCAGTTCTTC. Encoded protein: CASSQGQGEGKGSSYNEQFF. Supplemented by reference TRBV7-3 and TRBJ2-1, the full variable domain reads GAGVSQTPSNKVTEKGKYVELRCDPISGHTALYWYRQSLGQGPEFLIYFQGTGAADDSGLPNDRFFAVRPEGSVSTLKIQRTERGDSAVYLCASSQGQGEGKGSSYNEQFFGPGTRLTVL.

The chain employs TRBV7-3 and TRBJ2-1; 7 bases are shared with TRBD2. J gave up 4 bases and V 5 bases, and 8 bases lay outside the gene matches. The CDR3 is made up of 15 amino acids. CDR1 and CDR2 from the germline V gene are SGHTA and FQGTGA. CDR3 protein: CASSPAAGVYNEQFF. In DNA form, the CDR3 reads TGTGCCAGCAGCCCCGCGGCGGGAGTGTACAATGAGCAGTTCTTC.

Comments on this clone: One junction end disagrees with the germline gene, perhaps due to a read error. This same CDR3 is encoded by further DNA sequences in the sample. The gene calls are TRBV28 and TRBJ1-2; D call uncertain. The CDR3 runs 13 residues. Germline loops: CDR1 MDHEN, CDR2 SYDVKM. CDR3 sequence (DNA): TGTGCCAGCAGTTTATTGTCAAACTACGGCTACACCTTC. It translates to CASSLLSNYGYTF.

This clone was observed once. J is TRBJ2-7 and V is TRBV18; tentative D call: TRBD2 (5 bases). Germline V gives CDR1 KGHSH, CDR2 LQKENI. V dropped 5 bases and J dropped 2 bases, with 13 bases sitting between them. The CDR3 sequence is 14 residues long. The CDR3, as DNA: TGTGCCAGCTCAGTAGTCGGACTCGCCTACGAGCAGTACTTC. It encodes CASSVVGLAYEQYF.

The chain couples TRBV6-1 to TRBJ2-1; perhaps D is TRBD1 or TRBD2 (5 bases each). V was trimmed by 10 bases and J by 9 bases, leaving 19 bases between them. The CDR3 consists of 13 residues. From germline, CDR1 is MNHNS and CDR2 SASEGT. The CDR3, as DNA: TGTGCCACAGGGCATTCCTCGGGGACTGAGCAGTTCTTC. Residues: CATGHSSGTEQFF.

CDR3 sequence: CAARDLQETQYF. The CDR3, as DNA: TGTGCCGCCCGGGACTTACAAGAGACCCAGTACTTC. This sequence joins TRBV28 and TRBJ2-5, with TRBD2 as a possible D gene (6 bases). Deletions cut 11 bases from V and 2 bases from J, with 12 bases between. The length of the CDR3 is 12 residues. Germline V gene lookup returns CDR1 MDHEN and CDR2 SYDVKM.

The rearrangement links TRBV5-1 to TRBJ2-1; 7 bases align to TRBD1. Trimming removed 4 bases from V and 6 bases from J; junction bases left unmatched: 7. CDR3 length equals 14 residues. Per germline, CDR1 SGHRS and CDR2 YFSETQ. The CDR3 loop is CASSDTGVGNEQFF. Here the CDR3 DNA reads TGCGCCAGCAGCGATACAGGGGTAGGCAATGAGCAGTTCTTC.

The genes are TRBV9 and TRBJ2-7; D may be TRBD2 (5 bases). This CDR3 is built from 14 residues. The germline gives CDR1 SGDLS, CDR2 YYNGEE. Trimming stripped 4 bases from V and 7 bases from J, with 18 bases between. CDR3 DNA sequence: TGTGCCAGCAGCCTCGGCGGCCTTACGGGGGAGCAGTACTTC. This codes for CASSLGGLTGEQYF.

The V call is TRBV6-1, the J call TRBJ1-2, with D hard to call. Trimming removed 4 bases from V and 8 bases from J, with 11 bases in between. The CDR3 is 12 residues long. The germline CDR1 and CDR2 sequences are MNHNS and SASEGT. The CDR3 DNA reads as TGTGCCAGCAGTGCGACGGCCCGAGGCTACACCTTC. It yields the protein CASSATARGYTF.

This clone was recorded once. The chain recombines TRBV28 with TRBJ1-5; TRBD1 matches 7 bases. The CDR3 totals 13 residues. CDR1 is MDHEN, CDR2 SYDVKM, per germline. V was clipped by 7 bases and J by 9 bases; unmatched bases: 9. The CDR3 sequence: CASTGQAGWPQHF. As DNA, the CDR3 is TGTGCCAGCACCGGACAGGCGGGATGGCCCCAGCATTTT. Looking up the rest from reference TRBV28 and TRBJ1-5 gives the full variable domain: DVKVTQSSRYLVKRTGEKVFLECVQDMDHENMFWYRQDPGLGLRLIYFSYDVKMKEKGDIPEGYSVSREKKERFSLILESASTNQTSMYLCASTGQAGWPQHFGDGTRLSIL.

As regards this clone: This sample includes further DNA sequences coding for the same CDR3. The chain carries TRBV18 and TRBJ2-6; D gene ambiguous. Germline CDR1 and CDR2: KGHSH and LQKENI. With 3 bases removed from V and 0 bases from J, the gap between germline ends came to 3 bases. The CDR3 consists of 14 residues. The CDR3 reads CASSPSSGANVLTF. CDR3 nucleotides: TGTGCCAGCTCACCTAGCTCTGGGGCCAACGTCCTGACTTTC.

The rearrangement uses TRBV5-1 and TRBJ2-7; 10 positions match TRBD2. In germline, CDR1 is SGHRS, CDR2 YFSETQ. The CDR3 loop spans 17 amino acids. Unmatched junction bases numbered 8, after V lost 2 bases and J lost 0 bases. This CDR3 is CASSFLIAGGSSYEQYF. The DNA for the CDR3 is TGCGCCAGCAGCTTTCTGATAGCGGGGGGCAGCTCCTACGAGCAGTACTTC.

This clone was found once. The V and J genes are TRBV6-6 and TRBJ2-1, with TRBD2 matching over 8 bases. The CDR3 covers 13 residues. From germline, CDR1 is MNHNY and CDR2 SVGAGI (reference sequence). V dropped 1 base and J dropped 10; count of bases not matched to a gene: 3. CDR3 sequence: CASSYLAGGEQFF. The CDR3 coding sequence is TGTGCCAGCAGTTACTTGGCGGGAGGAGAGCAGTTCTTC.

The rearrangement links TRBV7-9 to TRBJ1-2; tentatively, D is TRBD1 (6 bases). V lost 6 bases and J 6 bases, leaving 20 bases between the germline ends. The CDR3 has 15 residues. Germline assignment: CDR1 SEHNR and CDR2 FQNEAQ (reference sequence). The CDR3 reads CASRQQPAGVDGYTF. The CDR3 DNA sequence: TGTGCCAGCAGACAACAGCCAGCAGGGGTGGATGGCTACACCTTC.

The CDR3 is CASRNGGYTF. CDR3 nucleotides: TGTGCCAGCAGGAACGGGGGCTACACCTTC. The chain uses TRBV28 and TRBJ1-2, with D uncertain. The germline CDR1 and CDR2 sequences are MDHEN and SYDVKM. V gave up 6 bases and J gave up 8 bases, with 7 bases separating them. The CDR3 has 10 amino acids.

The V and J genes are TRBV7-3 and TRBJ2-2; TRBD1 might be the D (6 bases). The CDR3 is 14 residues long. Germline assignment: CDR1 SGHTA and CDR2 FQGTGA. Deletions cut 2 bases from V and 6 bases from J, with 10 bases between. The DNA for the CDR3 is TGTGCCAGCAGCTTATACAGGGTGTCCGGGGAGCTGTTTTTT. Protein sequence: CASSLYRVSGELFF.

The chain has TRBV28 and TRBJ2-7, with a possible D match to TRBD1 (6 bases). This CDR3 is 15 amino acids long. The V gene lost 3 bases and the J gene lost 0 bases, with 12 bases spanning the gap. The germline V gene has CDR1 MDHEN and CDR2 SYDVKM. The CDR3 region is CASSLVPGASYEQYF. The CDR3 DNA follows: TGTGCCAGCAGTTTGGTCCCAGGGGCCTCCTACGAGCAGTACTTC.